A selection of T cell receptor beta chains follows, all from one sample in a study of cytomegalovirus exposure and HLA in healthy donors. Profiled with immunoSEQ multiplex PCR; TCRdb holds only in-frame clones, not every one. Its listing shows about 39,000 clones. Sequenced: PBMCs. These receptors were obtained from a male donor in good health and CMV-seronegative. The CDR3 runs from the conserved cysteine through the conserved F or W. Each record gives: J gene, D gene, V gene, CDR3 protein, CDR3 DNA. The D gene is left open where the match is weak.

j_call: TRBJ2-3; d_call: TRBD1; v_call: TRBV19; cdr3_aa: CASSIGQGATDTQYF; cdr3_nt: TGTGCCAGTAGTATAGGGCAGGGGGCAACAGATACGCAGTATTTT
j_call: TRBJ2-2; d_call: TRBD1; v_call: TRBV5-1; cdr3_aa: CASSSQGQGNTGELFF; cdr3_nt: TGCGCCAGCAGCTCCCAAGGACAGGGGAACACCGGGGAGCTGTTTTTT
j_call: TRBJ2-3; d_call: -; v_call: TRBV5-1; cdr3_aa: CASSHAGSQYF; cdr3_nt: TGCGCCAGCAGTCATGCGGGATCGCAGTATTTT
j_call: TRBJ1-2; d_call: TRBD1; v_call: TRBV2; cdr3_aa: CASSRDRVGYTF; cdr3_nt: TGTGCCAGCAGTCGCGACAGGGTGGGCTACACCTTC
j_call: TRBJ2-1; d_call: TRBD2; v_call: TRBV25-1; cdr3_aa: CASSTSGGPRNEQFF; cdr3_nt: TGTGCCAGCAGTACCAGCGGGGGGCCTCGAAATGAGCAGTTCTTC
j_call: TRBJ2-5; d_call: -; v_call: TRBV7-9; cdr3_aa: CASSPGAGAGETQYF; cdr3_nt: TGTGCCAGCAGCCCCGGGGCGGGGGCAGGGGAGACCCAGTACTTC
j_call: TRBJ2-7; d_call: -; v_call: TRBV28; cdr3_aa: CASIPVGASAYEQYF; cdr3_nt: TGTGCCAGCATCCCGGTTGGGGCCAGCGCCTACGAGCAGTACTTC
j_call: TRBJ2-7; d_call: TRBD1; v_call: TRBV5-6; cdr3_aa: CASSYGTGSHEQYF; cdr3_nt: TGTGCCAGCAGCTATGGGACAGGGTCCCACGAGCAGTACTTC
j_call: TRBJ1-2; d_call: -; v_call: TRBV28; cdr3_aa: CASSLSLLPRQLDYGYTF; cdr3_nt: TGTGCCAGCAGTTTATCTCTACTCCCTAGGCAGCTTGACTATGGCTACACCTTC
j_call: TRBJ2-7; d_call: TRBD1; v_call: TRBV6-1; cdr3_aa: CASSEGGTGSDEQYF; cdr3_nt: TGTGCCAGCAGTGAGGGGGGGACAGGGTCCGACGAGCAGTACTTC